The 14 T cell receptor beta chains in this list originate from one sample, sequenced in a study of blood T cell dynamics during melanoma immunotherapy. Documented time point: pre-treatment baseline. Sequencing used immunoSEQ multiplex PCR; TCRdb keeps in-frame clones, though not all of them. Among some 10,000 clones listed, 84% were seen once. Sequencing used blood, obtained from a patient treated with checkpoint blockade. These receptors were obtained from a human donor with melanoma.

The V and J genes are TRBV30 and TRBJ2-7, with D hard to call. Trimming took off 2 bases at V and 4 bases at J, with 6 bases between the two ends. The CDR3 consists of 11 residues. Germline loops: CDR1 GTSNPN, CDR2 SVGIG (reference sequence). CDR3 in DNA: TGTGCCTGGAGTCCCCAATACGAGCAGTACTTC. Its translation is CAWSPQYEQYF.

Concerning this clone itself: One end of the junction is discordant with germline, which a read error may explain. The J gene is TRBJ1-3, the V gene TRBV4-1, with D unclear. This CDR3 is 17 amino acids long. The germline gives CDR1 MGHRA, CDR2 YSYEKL. The CDR3 nucleotides read TGCGCCAGCAGCCAGGCTACTGGACGGTCTTCTGGAAGCACCATATATTTT. This gives the protein CASSQATGRSSGSTIYF.

CDR3 region: CASSPGLGANQPQHF. The CDR3 bases are TGTGCCAGCAGCCCAGGGTTGGGCGCCAATCAGCCCCAGCATTTT. J is TRBJ1-5 and V is TRBV5-6, with a tentative D call TRBD1 (5 bases). V lost 4 bases and J 3 bases, leaving 14 bases between the germline ends. CDR3 length equals 15 residues. Germline V gene lookup returns CDR1 SGHDT and CDR2 YYEEEE.

The chain couples TRBV5-1 to TRBJ2-5; D is possibly TRBD1 (5 bases). The V gene's germline CDR1 is SGHRS and CDR2 YFSETQ. The CDR3 is 14 residues long. V was shortened by 0 bases and J by 0 bases, with 6 bases between the two germline ends. In nucleotides, the CDR3 is TGCGCCAGCAGCTTGGGACAGAACCAAGAGACCCAGTACTTC. Its protein is CASSLGQNQETQYF. Combining the CDR3 with reference TRBV5-1 and TRBJ2-5 gives the whole variable domain KAGVTQTPRYLIKTRGQQVTLSCSPISGHRSVSWYQQTPGQGLQFLFEYFSETQRNKGNFPGRFSGRQFSNSRSEMNVSTLELGDSALYLCASSLGQNQETQYFGPGTRLLVL.

CDR3 DNA sequence: TGTGCCAGCAGCCAAGACAGGGGTCGAAGCACTGAAGCTTTCTTT. It is translated as CASSQDRGRSTEAFF. V and J are TRBV7-2 and TRBJ1-1, with TRBD1 matching 8 bases. The germline gives CDR1 SGHTA, CDR2 FQGNSA. V dropped 5 bases and J dropped 4; count of bases not matched to a gene: 9. The length of the CDR3 is 15 residues. Combining the CDR3 with reference TRBV7-2 and TRBJ1-1 gives the whole variable domain GAGVSQSPSNKVTEKGKDVELRCDPISGHTALYWYRQSLGQGLEFLIYFQGNSAPDKSGLPSDRFSAERTGGSVSTLTIQRTQQEDSAVYLCASSQDRGRSTEAFFGQGTRLTVV.

This chain joins TRBV5-1 and TRBJ2-2, with 7 nucleotides matching TRBD1. V was clipped by 4 bases and J by 6 bases; unmatched bases: 12. Germline V gives CDR1 SGHRS, CDR2 YFSETQ. This CDR3 contains 16 residues. CDR3 nucleotide sequence: TGCGCCAGCAGCCCTGAACAGGGGCGGGTAGCCGGGGAGCTGTTTTTT. This codes for CASSPEQGRVAGELFF.

CDR3 coding DNA: TGCGCCAGCAGCCAAGAGAGATCGGGACTAGCGGGGCGGGATACGCAGTATTTT. The encoded protein is CASSQERSGLAGRDTQYF. This chain connects TRBV4-3 to TRBJ2-3; 13 bases line up with TRBD2. CDR1 and CDR2 (germline): LGHNA, YSLEER. The CDR3 consists of 18 residues. The V gene end was trimmed by 0 bases and the J gene end by 6 bases; junction bases not matched to a gene: 9.

The chain is built from TRBV7-2 and TRBJ2-1, with D possibly TRBD2 on 10 matching bases. The germline V gene has CDR1 SGHTA and CDR2 FQGNSA. Trimming left V 2 bases short and J 7 bases short, with 21 bases between. This CDR3 is 17 amino acids long. In DNA form, the CDR3 reads TGTGCCAGCAGCTTAACAGGGGGCTCTAGCGGGGGAAATGAGCAGTTCTTC. It is translated as CASSLTGGSSGGNEQFF.

V and J are TRBV2 and TRBJ2-4; D uncertain. V gave up 4 bases and J gave up 1 base, with 2 bases separating them. Germline lookup yields CDR1 SNHLY and CDR2 FYNNEI. The CDR3 consists of 12 residues. The CDR3 spells CASSGAKNIQYF. DNA for the CDR3: TGTGCCAGCAGTGGTGCCAAAAACATTCAGTACTTC.

For this clone: One end of the junction does not line up with germline, which may come from a read error. This chain links TRBV6-5 with TRBJ1-5; unclear D gene. Germline CDR1 MNHEY, CDR2 SVGAGI. There are 15 residues in the CDR3. The CDR3 loop is CAISGERASNQPQHF. For the CDR3, the DNA is TGTGCCATCAGTGGTGAAAGGGCCAGCAATCAGCCCCAGCATTTT.

The chain uses TRBV9 and TRBJ1-2; TRBD1 might be the D (5 bases). The V end was cut by 6 bases, the J end by 4 bases, with 22 bases between. Germline assignment: CDR1 SGDLS and CDR2 YYNGEE. The CDR3 contains 16 residues. Here the CDR3 DNA reads TGTGCCAGCACCGGGGGGATAGTCGCACACGGCTATGGCTACACCTTC. Translating it yields CASTGGIVAHGYGYTF.

This clone was seen just once. The CDR3 region is CASSPIYNSPLHF. The DNA for the CDR3 is TGTGCCAGCAGCCCTATCTATAATTCACCCCTCCACTTT. This chain links TRBV7-2 with TRBJ1-6; D remains ambiguous. Germline lookup yields CDR1 SGHTA and CDR2 FQGNSA. The V gene lost 5 bases and the J gene lost 3 bases, with 5 bases spanning the gap. The length of the CDR3 is 13 residues.

CDR3 region: CASSLAGVNYGYTF. The CDR3 nucleotides are TGTGCCAGCAGCCTAGCAGGGGTCAACTATGGCTACACCTTC. The chain combines TRBV2 with TRBJ1-2; tentative D call: TRBD1 (6 bases). Per the germline V gene, CDR1 is SNHLY and CDR2 is FYNNEI. V lost 6 bases, J lost 2 bases, and 13 bases lay in between. This CDR3 region has 14 residues.

The chain combines TRBV27 with TRBJ1-3; D unresolved. Germline CDR1 reads MNHEY; CDR2 reads SMNVEV (reference sequence). CDR3 size: 12 residues. V was trimmed by 2 bases and J by 12 bases, leaving 11 bases between them. CDR3 bases: TGTGCCAGCAGTTTAGACCAGGTTGTCATATATTTT. It specifies CASSLDQVVIYF.